A selection of T cell receptor beta chains follows, all from one sample in a study of technical replicates of blood from a handful of donors. The table came from immunoSEQ multiplex PCR; TCRdb's copy has only in-frame clones and leaves some out. In the table there are tens of thousands of clones, 85% to 95% of which are singletons. The sequenced sample was T cells isolated from PBMCs. The receptors originated from a human donor in good health. The CDR3 runs from the conserved cysteine through the conserved F or W. D genes are given only for firm matches. Some rows have no size entry. The others give once, few or many, or a class for an expanded clone.

J,D,V,size,DNA,CDR3
TRBJ2-7,NA,TRBV2,NA,TGTGCCAGCAGTGAAAGCAGGGGTTACGAGCAGTACTTC,CASSESRGYEQYF
TRBJ2-1,TRBD1,TRBV10-1,once,TGCGCCAGCAGTGAGTTGGACAGGGGAAATGAGCAGTTCTTC,CASSELDRGNEQFF
TRBJ2-1,NA,TRBV4-3,NA,TGCGCCAGCAGCCAGGGACGGGAGTGGTACAATGAGCAGTTCTTC,CASSQGREWYNEQFF
TRBJ2-3,NA,TRBV7-2,once,TGTGCCAGCAGCTATATAAGCACAGATACGCAGTATTTT,CASSYISTDTQYF
TRBJ2-7,TRBD2,TRBV28,NA,TGTGCCAGCCGGGATGCGGGAGGACTCGAGCAGTACTTC,CASRDAGGLEQYF
TRBJ1-5,NA,TRBV7-8,NA,TGTGCCAGCAGCTTAGGTGGCCAGCCCCAGCATTTT,CASSLGGQPQHF
TRBJ1-1,NA,TRBV18,once,TGTGCCAGCTCACCACCGTTTGCAGGGGTGAACACTGAAGCTTTCTTT,CASSPPFAGVNTEAFF
TRBJ2-7,NA,TRBV10-3,NA,TGTGCCATCAGATTGATGGCGGCCTCCTACGAGCAGTACTTC,CAIRLMAASYEQYF
TRBJ2-7,TRBD2,TRBV29-1,NA,TGCAGCGTTGGGGGGGGGAGTTACTACGAGCAGTACTTC,CSVGGGSYYEQYF
TRBJ1-5,NA,TRBV10-3,once,TGTGCCATCAGTCCAGGAGGAGGGATCGGACAGCCCCAGCATTTT,CAISPGGGIGQPQHF
TRBJ2-1,TRBD2,TRBV9,once,TGTGCCAGCAGCGCGGGGGGCTCCTACAATGAGCAGTTCTTC,CASSAGGSYNEQFF
TRBJ2-7,TRBD2,TRBV4-3,NA,TGCGCCAGCAGCCAAGGGGTAGCGGGAGGCTTAAGCTCCTACGAGCAGTACTTC,CASSQGVAGGLSSYEQYF
TRBJ1-5,NA,TRBV11-2,NA,TGTGCCAGCAGTGCAGGGGCGTATAGCAATCAGCCCCAGCATTTT,CASSAGAYSNQPQHF
TRBJ2-3,TRBD2,TRBV4-2,NA,TGTGCCAGCAGCCAAGATGTAGCGGGAGCGATGACAGATACGCAGTATTTT,CASSQDVAGAMTDTQYF
TRBJ2-1,TRBD2,TRBV6-6,NA,TGTGCCAGCAGACTAGCGGGAGTGAATGAGCAGTTCTTC,CASRLAGVNEQFF
TRBJ2-7,TRBD2,TRBV9,NA,TGTGCCAGCAGCGTGGGGGGACTAGGTACTTACGAGCAGTACTTC,CASSVGGLGTYEQYF
TRBJ2-7,TRBD1,TRBV30,NA,TGTGCCTACCAGACAGGGGCCCTGCGGTACGAGCAGTACTTC,CAYQTGALRYEQYF
TRBJ2-5,NA,TRBV27,NA,TGTGCCAGCAGTTTAGGACCGGGGAAAACGACCCAGTACTTC,CASSLGPGKTTQYF
TRBJ2-7,NA,TRBV21-1,NA,TGTGCCAGCAGCAACCCGGGACAGGGGGTTGTCTACGAGCAGTACTTC,CASSNPGQGVVYEQYF
TRBJ2-1,NA,TRBV9,once,TGTGCCAGCAGCGTAAGGGCAGGGACCTACAATGAGCAGTTCTTC,CASSVRAGTYNEQFF
TRBJ1-1,NA,TRBV5-1,NA,TGCGCCAGCAGCCCCCCGGGGGGGGTGGCTGAAGCTTTCTTT,CASSPPGGVAEAFF
TRBJ2-1,NA,TRBV30,NA,TGTGCCTGGAGTGTACTCAATGAGCAGTTCTTC,CAWSVLNEQFF
TRBJ1-2,TRBD1,TRBV19,NA,TGTGCCAGTAGTATGCCGACAGGGTGGAGGGTAGGATATGGCTACACCTTC,CASSMPTGWRVGYGYTF
TRBJ2-3,TRBD1,TRBV19,NA,TGTGCCGGGAGAGACAGGGGCACAGATACGCAGTATTTT,CAGRDRGTDTQYF
TRBJ1-5,NA,TRBV6-5,once,TGTGCCAGCAGTCTACAGGGTACTCCTAATCAGCCCCAGCATTTT,CASSLQGTPNQPQHF
TRBJ2-5,NA,TRBV2,NA,TGTGCCAGCAGTTACTGGGACACCCAGGAAGAGACCCAGTACTTC,CASSYWDTQEETQYF
TRBJ1-2,TRBD1,TRBV6-6,NA,TGTGCCAGCAGTTACGGGACAGGGAACTATGGCTACACCTTC,CASSYGTGNYGYTF
TRBJ2-7,TRBD1,TRBV5-1,NA,TGCGCCAGCAGGGAGACAGGGGGGTCCTACGAGCAGTACTTC,CASRETGGSYEQYF